The T cell receptor (beta chain) under discussion was sequenced for a study of neurological immune-mediated disorders (dated by TCRdb to 2018 to 2020). Broadly, across the study: Among the approximately 35 multiple sclerosis patients, relapsing-remitting MS was present in some 31 and secondary progressive MS was present in 3. The 106 TCR-beta libraries covered PBMC samples along with longitudinal samples, technical triplicates, and paired sorted CD4+ and CD8+ T-cell subsets. Of the 70 or so subjects in the cohort, around 14 were HAM/TSP patients, about 34 were multiple sclerosis patients, and 20 were healthy controls. The study compared peripheral blood TCR-beta repertoires of HTLV-I-associated myelopathy (HAM/TSP) patients, multiple sclerosis patients and healthy controls using UMI-based sequencing.

The junction shows trimming of 2 bases on V and 13 bases on J, and the gene matches do not reach 13 bases of it. The CDR3 starts with the cysteine, ends with the phenylalanine, and has 13 residues. The sequence is cut down to CDR3 DNA, 39 bases in frame from base 1. For CDR1 and CDR2, the germline V gene (reference sequence) lists GTSNPN and SVGIG. Libraries from unsorted PBMCs were made from 2 million PBMCs kept in RNAlater at -80 degrees C until RNA extraction. The multiple sclerosis patients were enrolled in a US clinical protocol that used magnetic resonance imaging to evaluate disease progression. Peripheral blood was subjected to Ficoll-Hypaque density gradient centrifugation to isolate PBMCs, which were then cryopreserved in liquid nitrogen. This clonotype was counted ten times or more. The antigen this receptor binds is unknown. No quality values exist for individual bases; no much larger clone is one base distant.

Paper-wide results and their limitations: In a phylogenetic analysis, the repertoires of 18 out of 34 MS patients fell into a single cluster of related CDR3 sequences, pointing to a possible signature at the repertoire level. The MS cluster showed no association with clinical or MRI features, and the authors stated that larger cohorts are needed. Expanded clones from different subjects shared no identical CDR3 amino acid sequences, which suggests that TCR-beta repertoires were private in all groups. TCR clonal expansion was greatest in HAM/TSP patients and smallest in MS patients, who ranked below even healthy controls.

cDNA was synthesized by template-switch 5'RACE using a primer with a 10-nucleotide random unique molecular identifier that tagged each TCR transcript. Over 190 million TCR-beta sequences, covering 15-18 subjects, were produced in each sequencing run. Total RNA was extracted with the RNeasy kit. The KAPA Real-time Library Amplification kit was used to amplify TCR-beta VDJ regions with primers targeting the TCR constant region and the 5'RACE anchor. Sample indexes and Illumina adaptors were added in a first PCR, after which library yield was increased in a second PCR. After Ampure bead purification, the TCR product of roughly 650 bp was size-selected on a 2% E-gel SizeSelection system. Before pooling, library quality was assessed on a Bioanalyzer, concentration was determined with Qubit, and library quantification was performed with the Kapa Library Quantification kit. An Illumina HiSeq 2500 was used to sequence the libraries paired-end at 2 x 150 bp. To increase sequence diversity, roughly 24-32% phiX was spiked into each library pool. Concerning the study's data processing: The quality-filtered reads were processed with the UMI-based MiGEC pipeline, whose error correction step removed more than 80% of the raw TCR sequences. VDJ genes were aligned to IMGT germline references, and clonotypes were defined by unique CDR3 amino acid sequence plus V-J genes. Clonal expansion, Shannon diversity, and CDR3 relatedness (CalcPairwiseDistances, ClusterSamples) were evaluated with VDJtools, and phylogenetic trees were built with CLCbio workbench. Clones with at least 8 unique UMIs were defined as expanded, with this threshold being based on coefficient-of-variation modelling across technical triplicates. TCRdb took the public reads, trimmed them with fastp at Q25, ran MiXCR for clone calling and kept in-frame beta chains. For every CDR3 protein sequence, its rows merge into one entry that carries the most common genes and DNA. The authors' filters were not applied to this entry. A total of about 71,000 distinct CDR3 sequences appear in this sample, 3.4% of them only once. About 3.5% of the sample goes to the ten largest clones.

Sequencing used PBMCs. This chain is built from TRBV30 and TRBJ1-1; 7 nucleotides in the junction match TRBD1. This receptor was identified in a man aged 40-49 years with multiple sclerosis. The DNA is TGTGCCTGGAGTCGACAGGGAGTAACGGTGGTTTTCTTT. It encodes CAWSRQGVTVVFF.